The next 11 T cell receptor beta chains were all read from a single sample in a study of shared clonotypes between healthy human individuals (dated by TCRdb to 2018 to 2021). For the CD8 naive samples, CD45RO-negative cells were positively selected for CCR7, yielding a CD45RA+CCR7+ population from which TemRA cells were excluded. The library relied on the immunoSEQ multiplex PCR assay. The clones in this table, taken by TCRdb from immuneACCESS, are in-frame only. Not every clone is retained; where verified, under half of the shortfall comes from an unresolved V gene, and the cause of the rest is unknown. Here the sample has about 1,800,000 clones; approximately 94% occur a single time. Jointly, the top ten make up around 1% of the sample. The sequencing input was naive CD8+ T cells sorted from blood. This specimen's cell subset or site label, per the study, means: CD45RA+CCR7+. The receptors shown here come from a young man in good health.

This clone appeared a single time. The chain employs TRBV28 and TRBJ1-2; D perhaps matches TRBD1 (6 bases). This CDR3 contains 17 residues. Trimming took off 2 bases at V and 1 base at J, with 17 bases between the two ends. Germline CDR1 MDHEN, CDR2 SYDVKM. CDR3 bases: TGTGCCAGCAGTTTAAGGGACACTTATATTATTAACTATGGCTACACCTTC. Translated, it gives CASSLRDTYIINYGYTF.

A remark on this clone: The identical CDR3 is also encoded by other nucleotide sequences in the sample. The chain carries TRBV7-9 and TRBJ1-2; the D is unclear. Germline lookup yields CDR1 SEHNR and CDR2 FQNEAQ (reference sequence). CDR3 length: 11 residues. V was cut by 3 bases and J by 3 bases, with 2 bases left in between. In nucleotides, the CDR3 is TGTGCCAGCAGCTTCGACTATGGCTACACCTTC. The encoded protein is CASSFDYGYTF.

The chain couples TRBV9 to TRBJ1-6, with 8 bases lining up with TRBD1. The CDR3 loop spans 15 amino acids. V was clipped by 0 bases and J by 9 bases; unmatched bases: 5. The V gene's germline CDR1 is SGDLS and CDR2 YYNGEE. The CDR3 reads CASSVGAGGASPLHF. CDR3 sequence (DNA): TGTGCCAGCAGCGTAGGGGCAGGGGGCGCTTCACCCCTCCACTTT.

V usage is TRBV2 and J usage is TRBJ2-7; D is unresolved. Germline V gene sequence: CDR1 SNHLY, CDR2 FYNNEI. This CDR3 comprises 13 residues. Trimming cost V 5 bases and J 2 bases, with 10 bases left between them. The CDR3 loop reads CASSMVRTYEQYF. CDR3 coding DNA: TGTGCCAGCAGTATGGTCCGGACCTACGAGCAGTACTTC.

The chain uses TRBV19 and TRBJ2-1; D is perhaps TRBD2 (5 bases). Looked up from germline, CDR1 is LNHDA and CDR2 is SQIVND (reference sequence). The CDR3 spans 12 residues. V lost 6 bases and J 6 bases, leaving 9 bases between the germline ends. The CDR3 DNA reads TGTGCCAGTAGCTTGGGAGTCAATGAGCAGTTCTTC. Translation gives CASSLGVNEQFF.

The chain joins TRBV28 to TRBJ2-5; TRBD1 matches 8 bases. This CDR3 is 14 amino acids long. Unmatched junction bases numbered 2, after V lost 1 base and J lost 4 bases. CDR1 and CDR2 (germline): MDHEN, SYDVKM. This CDR3 is CASSLSGGAETQYF. CDR3 sequence (DNA): TGTGCCAGCAGTTTATCAGGGGGCGCAGAGACCCAGTACTTC.

This chain joins TRBV13 and TRBJ2-1; no firm D call. Germline V CDR1 and CDR2: PRHDT, FYEKMQ (reference sequence). The ends were cut back, 2 bases at V and 7 bases at J, with 9 bases in the middle. CDR3 length: 13 residues. CDR3 in amino acids: CASSLRESNEQFF. CDR3 DNA sequence: TGTGCCAGCAGCTTAAGAGAGTCAAATGAGCAGTTCTTC.

The chain joins TRBV28 to TRBJ1-6; TRBD1 matches at 7 bases. Germline CDR1 reads MDHEN; CDR2 reads SYDVKM. Unmatched junction bases numbered 9, after V lost 5 bases and J lost 11 bases. The CDR3 is 14 residues long. CDR3 region: CASSPRQGPPPLHF. The DNA of the CDR3 is TGTGCCAGCAGTCCTCGACAGGGCCCTCCACCCCTCCACTTT.

The gene calls are TRBV29-1 and TRBJ2-1; D remains ambiguous. With 0 bases removed from V and 9 bases from J, the gap between germline ends came to 24 bases. This CDR3 has 17 amino acids. The germline gives CDR1 SQVTM, CDR2 ANQGSEA. CDR3 loop: CSVEDLAPPLVTSEQFF. The CDR3 DNA reads as TGCAGCGTTGAAGATCTGGCCCCCCCGCTAGTAACGAGTGAGCAGTTCTTC.

Turning to this clone: This sample includes further DNA sequences coding for the same CDR3. V usage is TRBV30 and J usage is TRBJ2-7; D might be TRBD1 or TRBD2, each matching 5 bases. The germline V and J ends were trimmed by 5 bases and 4 bases, with 6 bases remaining between them. CDR3 length: 10 residues. Per germline, CDR1 GTSNPN and CDR2 SVGIG (reference sequence). CDR3 sequence: CAWGGYEQYF. The CDR3 bases are TGTGCCTGGGGGGGATACGAGCAGTACTTC.

Only one count was recorded for this clone. This sequence joins TRBV30 and TRBJ1-1; a weak D match, TRBD1 (5 bases). The length of the CDR3 is 12 residues. Germline loops: CDR1 GTSNPN, CDR2 SVGIG (reference sequence). Trimming cost V 2 bases and J 14 bases, with 18 bases left between them. The CDR3 here is CAWSFLGDRIFF. As DNA, the CDR3 is TGTGCCTGGAGTTTCTTAGGGGACCGAATCTTCTTT.